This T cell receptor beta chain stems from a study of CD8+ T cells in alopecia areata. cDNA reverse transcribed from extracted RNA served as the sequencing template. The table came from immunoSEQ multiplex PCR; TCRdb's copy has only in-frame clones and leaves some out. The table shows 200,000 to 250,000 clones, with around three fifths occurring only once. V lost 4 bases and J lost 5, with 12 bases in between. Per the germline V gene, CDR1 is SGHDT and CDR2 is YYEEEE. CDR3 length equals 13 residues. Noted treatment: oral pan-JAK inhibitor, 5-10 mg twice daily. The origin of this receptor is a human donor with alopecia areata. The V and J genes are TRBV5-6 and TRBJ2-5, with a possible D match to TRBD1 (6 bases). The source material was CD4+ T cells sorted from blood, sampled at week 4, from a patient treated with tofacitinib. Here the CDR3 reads CASSTGIGETQYF. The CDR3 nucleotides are TGTGCCAGCAGCACAGGGATTGGGGAGACCCAGTACTTC.